This is a list of T cell receptor beta chains from one sample in a study of T cells in Graves' hyperthyroidism and ophthalmopathy. MiXCR, applied by TCRdb to the multiplex PCR reads, yields one record per CDR3 protein. Of hundreds of thousands of distinct CDR3 sequences listed, approximately 23% are singletons. Sample: blood. The receptors here all came from a woman in her 70s with Graves' ophthalmopathy. Each CDR3 is given with its conserved first and last residue. A D gene is named only where the DNA matches it firmly. Clone size is shown for a subset of rows, as once, few, many or a class of expanded clone.

abundance	d_gene	v_gene	j_gene	CDR3nt	CDR3aa
NA	TRBD1	TRBV9	TRBJ1-2	TGTGCCAGCAGCGACTACAGGGGAACCAGCTATGGCTACACCTTC	CASSDYRGTSYGYTF
NA	TRBD2	TRBV20-1	TRBJ2-1	TGCAGTGCTAGTCAGGGACTAGCGGGGGATGAGCAGTTCTTC	CSASQGLAGDEQFF
NA	TRBD2	TRBV18	TRBJ2-1	TGTGCCAGCTCAGGACTAGCCGATTCCTACAATGAGCAGTTCTTC	CASSGLADSYNEQFF
NA	TRBD1	TRBV6-5	TRBJ2-7	TGTGCCAGCAGTTTCCGGACAGGGAGAGACGAGCAGTACTTC	CASSFRTGRDEQYF
NA	NA	TRBV19	TRBJ1-6	TGTGCCAGTAGTATAAGAAGGGGCAGCGATTCACCCCTCCACTTT	CASSIRRGSDSPLHF
many	TRBD2	TRBV28	TRBJ2-5	TGTGCCAGCAGTTTCGGACTAGAGAGTAAGACCCAGTACTTC	CASSFGLESKTQYF
NA	TRBD2	TRBV29-1	TRBJ2-3	TGCAGCGTGGGTGGGACTAGGTCCCGAAGCACAGATACGCAGTATTTT	CSVGGTRSRSTDTQYF
few	TRBD2	TRBV20-1	TRBJ2-7	TGCAGTGCCCGGGGGGGCAGGCTTGGCAACGAGCAGTACTTC	CSARGGRLGNEQYF
many	TRBD2	TRBV7-8	TRBJ2-1	TGTGCCAGCAGCCCCACTAGCGGGAGTTTGTCCTACAATGAGCAGTTCTTC	CASSPTSGSLSYNEQFF
NA	NA	TRBV9	TRBJ2-7	TGTGCCAGCAGTTCAGATAACCTCGAGCAGTACTTC	CASSSDNLEQYF
many	NA	TRBV20-1	TRBJ2-3	TGCAGTGCTAGAGTGGCGGGATCTAGTGATACGCAGTATTTT	CSARVAGSSDTQYF
NA	NA	TRBV30	TRBJ1-2	TGTGCCTGGACGGCTGTTGCTAACTATGGCTACACCTTC	CAWTAVANYGYTF
many	NA	TRBV30	TRBJ1-1	TGTGCCAGAGGTAATCTCGGCACTGAAGCTTTCTTT	CARGNLGTEAFF
NA	TRBD1	TRBV20-1	TRBJ2-3	TGCAGTGCTAGTAAACAGGGGGCCGCAGATACGCAGTATTTT	CSASKQGAADTQYF
few	NA	TRBV28	TRBJ2-5	TGTGCCAGCAGGAAAGCCAGGGGGGCGGGGGAGACCCAGTACTTC	CASRKARGAGETQYF
NA	NA	TRBV7-2	TRBJ2-3	TGTGCCAGCAGCTTCAGGCAAGGGTCGGAGCTTCCTAGCACAGATACGCAGTATTTT	CASSFRQGSELPSTDTQYF
few	NA	TRBV27	TRBJ2-5	TGTGCCAGCAGGGGGGGGGCGGAGGAGACCCAGTACTTC	CASRGGAEETQYF
NA	NA	TRBV20-1	TRBJ2-4	TGCAGTGCCCGGGTGGGTACGGGGGACAACATTCAGTACTTC	CSARVGTGDNIQYF
NA	NA	TRBV19	TRBJ2-3	TGTGCCAGTAGTGTTGGATATACGCAGTATTTT	CASSVGYTQYF
NA	NA	TRBV20-1	TRBJ1-2	TGCAGTGCTAGAGGGGGCAGGGCCGACTATGGCTACACCTTC	CSARGGRADYGYTF
many	NA	TRBV6-2/TRBV6-3	TRBJ2-3	TGTGCCAGCAGAAAAACCGGGATCACAGATACGCAGTATTTT	CASRKTGITDTQYF
NA	TRBD2	TRBV18	TRBJ2-5	TGTGCCAGCTCCCTTATAGCGGGAACAGAGACCCAGTACTTC	CASSLIAGTETQYF
NA	TRBD2	TRBV27	TRBJ2-1	TGTGCCAGCGCCGGGGGGTTACAATGGAATGAGCAGTTCTTC	CASAGGLQWNEQFF
many	TRBD1	TRBV29-1	TRBJ2-3	TGCAGCGCCGGACAGGGGGCTTTTGGAGATACGCAGTATTTT	CSAGQGAFGDTQYF
many	TRBD1	TRBV28	TRBJ1-1	TGTGCCAGCATCAACATCCCCAGGGGGCCGTGGTACACTGAAGCTTTCTTT	CASINIPRGPWYTEAFF
few	NA	TRBV12-3/TRBV12-4	TRBJ2-7	TGTGCCAGCAGTTTGGGCGGGGCGTCGACGCAGTACTTC	CASSLGGASTQYF
few	TRBD1	TRBV7-9	TRBJ1-1	TGTGCCAGCAGCTTGCAGGGGGAAGCAACAATAACCGGCACTGAAGCTTTCTTT	CASSLQGEATITGTEAFF
many	NA	TRBV18	TRBJ1-1	TGTGCCAGCTTATTACTGAACACTGAAGCTTTCTTT	CASLLLNTEAFF
many	NA	TRBV12-3/TRBV12-4	TRBJ2-3	TGTGCCAGCAGTACCCTCCGGAGTGAGACAGATACGCAGTATTTT	CASSTLRSETDTQYF
few	TRBD2	TRBV2	TRBJ2-7	TGTGCCAGCAAAAGACTAGCGGGAGGCTACGAGCAGTACTTC	CASKRLAGGYEQYF
NA	TRBD2	TRBV5-6	TRBJ2-5	TGTGCCAGCAGCGGGGGGGGGGTACGGGAGACCCAGTACTTC	CASSGGGVRETQYF
NA	NA	TRBV11-2	TRBJ2-1	TGTGCCAGCAGCTCCCCCTTTGGGATAGTAAACAATGAGCAGTTCTTC	CASSSPFGIVNNEQFF
few	TRBD1	TRBV2	TRBJ1-2	TGTGCCAGCAGTGAACACAGGGGATTGGATGGCTACACCTTC	CASSEHRGLDGYTF
few	TRBD2	TRBV5-1	TRBJ2-3	TGCGCCAGCAGCTTGACTAGCGGGGGAGGGGATACGCAGTATTTT	CASSLTSGGGDTQYF
NA	NA	TRBV12-3/TRBV12-4	TRBJ2-2	TGTGCCAGCTTGGGGGGAATCGGGGAGCTGTTTTTT	CASLGGIGELFF
few	TRBD2	TRBV20-1	TRBJ2-1	TGCAGTGCTAGACCCTACCCGAGCGGGAGTAGGTCCTACAATGAGCAGTTCTTC	CSARPYPSGSRSYNEQFF
few	NA	TRBV5-1	TRBJ1-5	TGCGCCAGCAGCTTGAACCCGGACGTTGGAGATCAGCCCCAGCATTTT	CASSLNPDVGDQPQHF
NA	NA	TRBV12-3/TRBV12-4	TRBJ2-3	TGTGCCAGCAAGACGTCTTTAGCAGATACGCAGTATTTT	CASKTSLADTQYF
NA	NA	TRBV15	TRBJ1-2	TGTGCCACCAGCAGAGATCGGGTAGTGAGGATCTATGGCTACACCTTC	CATSRDRVVRIYGYTF
NA	NA	TRBV20-1	TRBJ1-1	TGCAGTGCTGGCGTTTTACGTGGCACTGAAGCTTTCTTT	CSAGVLRGTEAFF
few	TRBD1	TRBV3-1	TRBJ2-1	TGTGCCAGCAGGACGGGACAGGCAGAAGGTACGCAGTTCTTC	CASRTGQAEGTQFF
few	NA	TRBV13	TRBJ1-2	TGTGCCAGCAGTTCCGGACATACCCTCTATGGCTACACCTTC	CASSSGHTLYGYTF